Listed below are T cell receptor beta chains from one sample, sequenced in a study of blood T cells in healthy people across ages. TCRdb independently ran MiXCR on the 5' RACE reads; one entry per CDR3 protein. This sample has 500,000 to 600,000 distinct CDR3 sequences, with 25% to 30% found just once. Sequenced: blood. Receptors originate from a woman between 70 and 85 years old in good health. Both conserved end residues are part of each CDR3. The D gene is left open where the match is weak. Clone size, where shown, is once, few, many, or a class for clones that have expanded.

.	.	TRBJ2-1	TRBV12-3/TRBV12-4	TGTGCCAGGAACTTGGTGGGACTTCTTCTTGAGCAGTTCTTC	CARNLVGLLLEQFF
few	.	TRBJ2-4	TRBV9	TGTGCCGCGGGGTGTGGGGGTCGGGCCAAAAACATTCAGTACTTC	CAAGCGGRAKNIQYF
few	TRBD2	TRBJ2-7	TRBV5-1	TGCGCCAGCAGCTTAGGGCTAGCGGGGCTCAACGAGCAGTACTTC	CASSLGLAGLNEQYF
.	.	TRBJ1-2	TRBV20-1	TGCAGTGCGGAGAGACGGGAGTCTGACGACTATGGCTACACCTTC	CSAERRESDDYGYTF
few	.	TRBJ2-7	TRBV12-3/TRBV12-4	TGTGCCAGCAGCCCGACCACATCTCCCGACGAGCAGTACTTC	CASSPTTSPDEQYF
.	TRBD2	TRBJ2-3	TRBV20-1	TGCAGTGCTCCTAGCGGGGGGGCAGCAGATACGCAGTATTTT	CSAPSGGAADTQYF
.	.	TRBJ2-3	TRBV29-1	TGCAGCGTTGAGGGACTCCACACAGATACGCAGTATTTT	CSVEGLHTDTQYF
.	.	TRBJ1-1	TRBV12-3/TRBV12-4	TGTGCCAGCAGTTTGACCAGAGAGAACACTGAAGCTTTCTTT	CASSLTRENTEAFF
.	.	TRBJ2-7	TRBV28	TGTGCCAGCAGTTTCGTTAACTCCTACGAGCAGTACTTC	CASSFVNSYEQYF
few	.	TRBJ1-5	TRBV21-1	TGTGCCAGCAGCAAGGGACCTCATAGCAATCAGCCCCAGCATTTT	CASSKGPHSNQPQHF
few	.	TRBJ1-4	TRBV4-2	TGTGCCAGCAGCCAAGGGGACAACCGTAATGAAAAACTGTTTTTT	CASSQGDNRNEKLFF
.	TRBD1	TRBJ2-5	TRBV9	TGTGCCAGCAGCCCAGGACAGGGAGCGGCCTGGAGGGCACAAGAGACCCAGTACTTC	CASSPGQGAAWRAQETQYF
few	TRBD1	TRBJ1-5	TRBV4-2	TGTGCCAGCAGCGACGGACAGGGGGGCTACCAGCCCCAGCATTTT	CASSDGQGGYQPQHF
few	TRBD1	TRBJ1-1	TRBV5-1	TGCGCCAGCAGCTTGGGGACAGGGGGCTCCGTTTCCATGAACACTGAAGCTTTCTTT	CASSLGTGGSVSMNTEAFF
.	.	TRBJ1-4	TRBV4-3	TGCGCCAGCAGCCAAGACGGCTTCACAAATGAAAAACTGTTTTTT	CASSQDGFTNEKLFF
.	TRBD1	TRBJ1-2	TRBV29-1	TGCAGCGGGGGGGACAGTGCTAACTATGGCTACACCTTC	CSGGDSANYGYTF
.	TRBD2	TRBJ2-3	TRBV14	TGTGCCAGCAGCTTGACTAGCGGGGATACGCAGTATTTT	CASSLTSGDTQYF
.	.	TRBJ2-7	TRBV7-2	TGTGCCAGCAGCTCCGCGAGTACAGGGCCCTACGAGCAGTACTTC	CASSSASTGPYEQYF
.	.	TRBJ2-1	TRBV7-3	TGTGCCAGCAGCTTCGGGGGCGGGGACTACAATGAGCAGTTCTTC	CASSFGGGDYNEQFF
few	.	TRBJ2-7	TRBV7-2	TGTGCCAGCAGCTTCCTGGGGTTATCCTACGAGCAGTACTTC	CASSFLGLSYEQYF
.	TRBD2	TRBJ2-3	TRBV25-1	TGTGCCAGCAGTCTGACTAGCGGGGCCCATCGGGATACGCAGTATTTT	CASSLTSGAHRDTQYF
.	TRBD1	TRBJ2-2	TRBV5-6	TGTGCCAGCAGCTTGTGGCAGGGGGCGGCCGGGGAGCTGTTTTTT	CASSLWQGAAGELFF
few	.	TRBJ2-3	TRBV10-3	TGTGCCATCAGGCAGGCGGTGGGCACAGATACGCAGTATTTT	CAIRQAVGTDTQYF
few	.	TRBJ2-4	TRBV6-5	TGTGCCAGCAGTTACTCACCGGGGGTAAAAGCCAAAAACATTCAGTACTTC	CASSYSPGVKAKNIQYF
few	.	TRBJ2-6	TRBV28	TGTGCCATCGGGGTTGGGGCCAACGTCCTGACTTTC	CAIGVGANVLTF
.	.	TRBJ2-5	TRBV30	TGTGCCTGTAGACGGGACACTCAAGAGACCCAGTACTTC	CACRRDTQETQYF
.	.	TRBJ2-1	TRBV7-2	TGTGCCAGCAGCTTAGAAGGTGCTCCCGTGGGGCAGTTCTTC	CASSLEGAPVGQFF
few	TRBD2	TRBJ2-1	TRBV5-1	TGCGCCAGCAGCTTGGCCAGAGCGGGGGGGTACAATGAGCAGTTCTTC	CASSLARAGGYNEQFF
.	.	TRBJ2-5	TRBV12-3/TRBV12-4	TGTGCCAGCAGTCTACAGGAGAGGCAGACCCAGTACTTC	CASSLQERQTQYF
few	TRBD2	TRBJ2-5	TRBV20-1	TGCAGTGCTACACTAGCGGTCCAAGAGACCCAGTACTTC	CSATLAVQETQYF
.	.	TRBJ2-5	TRBV2	TGTGCCAGCAAGGAGGGGTACGAGACCCAGTACTTC	CASKEGYETQYF
few	.	TRBJ1-4	TRBV2	TGTGCCAGCAGCCCGGACAGAGCAACTAATGAAAAACTGTTTTTT	CASSPDRATNEKLFF
few	.	TRBJ1-2	TRBV18	TGTGCCAGCTCCCCGGGACTGGATAATTATGGCTACACCTTC	CASSPGLDNYGYTF
few	.	TRBJ2-5	TRBV4-2	TGTGCCAGCAGCCATTCGGGCATGGAGGAGACCCAGTACTTC	CASSHSGMEETQYF
few	TRBD1	TRBJ2-7	TRBV18	TGTGCCAGCTCACCACCGGGACAGGGGGCACCCCAGTACTTC	CASSPPGQGAPQYF
.	.	TRBJ1-1	TRBV7-3	TGTGCCAGCAGCTTGAGAGCGGCAGTGGGTACTGAAGCTTTCTTT	CASSLRAAVGTEAFF
few	.	TRBJ2-1	TRBV5-5	TGTGCCAGCAGCCTCAGGGGTTTGGAGCAGTTCTTC	CASSLRGLEQFF
.	TRBD2	TRBJ2-7	TRBV4-3	TGCGCCAGCAGCCAAGATCGCCAGCGGGGCGAGCAGTACTTC	CASSQDRQRGEQYF
few	.	TRBJ2-2	TRBV18	TGTGCCAGCTCACATTACGCCGGGGAGCTGTTTTTT	CASSHYAGELFF
.	TRBD1	TRBJ1-1	TRBV30	TGTGCCTGGCAGTGGACAGGGATGAACACTGAAGCTTTCTTT	CAWQWTGMNTEAFF
.	.	TRBJ1-6	TRBV3-1	TGTGCCAGCAACAGGGAATCCTATAATTCACCCCTCCACTTT	CASNRESYNSPLHF
.	.	TRBJ2-3	TRBV2	TGTGCCAGGAAGGCGGGCACAGATACGCAGTATTTT	CARKAGTDTQYF
few	.	TRBJ2-5	TRBV4-2	TGTGCCAGCAGCCAGGGGGATCAAGAGACCCAGTACTTC	CASSQGDQETQYF
few	TRBD1	TRBJ1-4	TRBV12-5	TGTGCTAGTGGACCAGGGGGGTCGAATGAAAAACTGTTTTTT	CASGPGGSNEKLFF
.	.	TRBJ2-4	TRBV10-3	TGTGCCATCAGTGGACCACCCCGGGACATTCAGTACTTC	CAISGPPRDIQYF
.	.	TRBJ1-1	TRBV11-2	TGTGCCAGCACCCTGGACACCAAGACTGAAGCTTTCTTT	CASTLDTKTEAFF
few	.	TRBJ1-1	TRBV20-1	TGCAGTGCCCACAGGACGAACACTGAAGCTTTCTTT	CSAHRTNTEAFF
few	TRBD2	TRBJ2-1	TRBV6-5	TGTGCCAGCAGTTTACTAGCGGGGGTAAGCAATGAGCAGTTCTTC	CASSLLAGVSNEQFF
.	TRBD1	TRBJ1-2	TRBV20-1	TGCAGTGCTACTACAGGGGGCGCCCCCTATGGCTACACCTTC	CSATTGGAPYGYTF
.	TRBD1	TRBJ2-1	TRBV7-8	TGTGCCAGCAGCCGGGACAGACAAGAGACCCGGTACTTC	CASSRDRQETRYF
.	.	TRBJ2-7	TRBV7-9	TGTGCCAGCAGCCCTGACTCTTTCAATGGACTCGAGCAGTACTTC	CASSPDSFNGLEQYF
.	.	TRBJ1-4	TRBV5-1	TGCGCCAGCAGCTCTGGGCGGTCTGGCGATGAAAAACTGTTTTTT	CASSSGRSGDEKLFF
.	TRBD1	TRBJ1-4	TRBV20-1	TGCAGTGCTAGAGAAACTGGGACAGATACAAAACTGTTTTTT	CSARETGTDTKLFF
.	.	TRBJ1-3	TRBV5-1	TGCGCCAGCAGCCCACAGGGTCTATCTGGAAACACCATATATTTT	CASSPQGLSGNTIYF